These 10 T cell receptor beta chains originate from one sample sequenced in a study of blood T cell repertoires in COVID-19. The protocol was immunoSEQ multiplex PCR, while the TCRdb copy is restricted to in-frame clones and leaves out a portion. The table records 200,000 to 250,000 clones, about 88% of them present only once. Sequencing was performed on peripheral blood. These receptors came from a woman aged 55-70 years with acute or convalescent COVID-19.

The CDR3 bases are TGTGCCTGGAGTGGGGGACTACCCGCCGATACGCAGTATTTT. The encoded protein is CAWSGGLPADTQYF. This rearrangement joins TRBV30 to TRBJ2-3, with 7 positions matching TRBD2. This CDR3 contains 14 residues. Per the germline V gene, CDR1 is GTSNPN and CDR2 is SVGIG (reference sequence). J was trimmed by 6 bases and V by 1 base; bases with no gene match: 7.

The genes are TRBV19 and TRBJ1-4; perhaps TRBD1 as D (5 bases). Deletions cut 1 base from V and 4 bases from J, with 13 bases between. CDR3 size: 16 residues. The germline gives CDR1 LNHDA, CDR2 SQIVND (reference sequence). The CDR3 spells CASSIVWNRNNEKLFF. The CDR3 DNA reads TGTGCCAGTAGTATAGTGTGGAACAGGAATAATGAAAAACTGTTTTTT. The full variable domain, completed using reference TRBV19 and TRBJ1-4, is DGGITQSPKYLFRKEGQNVTLSCEQNLNHDAMYWYRQDPGQGLRLIYYSQIVNDFQKGDIAEGYSVSREKKESFPLTVTSAQKNPTAFYLCASSIVWNRNNEKLFFGSGTQLSVL.

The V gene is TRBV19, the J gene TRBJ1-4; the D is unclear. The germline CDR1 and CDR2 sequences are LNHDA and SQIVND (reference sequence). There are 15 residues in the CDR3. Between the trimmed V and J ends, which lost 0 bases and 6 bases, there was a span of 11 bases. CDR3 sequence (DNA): TGTGCCAGTAGTATAGACCACGGCGGAGATGAAAAACTGTTTTTT. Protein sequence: CASSIDHGGDEKLFF.

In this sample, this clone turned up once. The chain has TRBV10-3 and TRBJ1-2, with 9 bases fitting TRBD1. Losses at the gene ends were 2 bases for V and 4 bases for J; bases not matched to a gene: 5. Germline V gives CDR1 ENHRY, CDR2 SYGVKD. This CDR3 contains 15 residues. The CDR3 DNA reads TGTGCCATCAGTGAGCTTCCGACAGGGGGCTATGGCTACACCTTC. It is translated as CAISELPTGGYGYTF.

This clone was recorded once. CDR3 amino acids: CASSPNGIQPQHF. Here the CDR3 DNA reads TGTGCCAGCAGCCCAAACGGGATTCAGCCCCAGCATTTT. The gene calls are TRBV7-9 and TRBJ1-5; D not certain. There are 13 residues in the CDR3. Between the trimmed V and J ends, which lost 5 bases and 6 bases, there was a span of 11 bases. Germline loops: CDR1 SEHNR, CDR2 FQNEAQ (reference sequence).

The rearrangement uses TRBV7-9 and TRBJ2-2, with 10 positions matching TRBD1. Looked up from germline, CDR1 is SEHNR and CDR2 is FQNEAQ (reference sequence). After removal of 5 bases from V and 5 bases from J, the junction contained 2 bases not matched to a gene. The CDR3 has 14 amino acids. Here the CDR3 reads CASSLGQGTGELFF. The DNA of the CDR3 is TGTGCCAGCAGCCTGGGACAGGGGACCGGGGAGCTGTTTTTT.

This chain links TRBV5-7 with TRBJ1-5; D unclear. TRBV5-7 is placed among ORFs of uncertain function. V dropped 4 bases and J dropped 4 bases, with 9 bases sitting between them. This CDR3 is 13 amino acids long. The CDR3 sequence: CASSTATNQPQHF. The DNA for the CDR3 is TGTGCCAGCAGCACCGCCACAAATCAGCCCCAGCATTTT.

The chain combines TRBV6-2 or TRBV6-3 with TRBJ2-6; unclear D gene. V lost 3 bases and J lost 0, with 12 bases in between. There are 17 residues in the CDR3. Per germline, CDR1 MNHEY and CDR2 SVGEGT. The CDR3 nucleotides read TGTGCCAGCAGTTATGGGCAAGCCGACTCTGGGGCCAACGTCCTGACTTTC. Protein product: CASSYGQADSGANVLTF.

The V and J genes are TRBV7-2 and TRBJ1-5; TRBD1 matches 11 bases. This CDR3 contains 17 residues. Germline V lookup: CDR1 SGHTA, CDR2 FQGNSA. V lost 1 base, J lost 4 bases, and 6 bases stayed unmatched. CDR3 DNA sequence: TGTGCCAGCAGCTTAGGCCCCGGGACAGGGGGAAATCAGCCCCAGCATTTT. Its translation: CASSLGPGTGGNQPQHF. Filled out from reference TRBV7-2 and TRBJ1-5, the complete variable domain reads GAGVSQSPSNKVTEKGKDVELRCDPISGHTALYWYRQSLGQGLEFLIYFQGNSAPDKSGLPSDRFSAERTGGSVSTLTIQRTQQEDSAVYLCASSLGPGTGGNQPQHFGDGTRLSIL.

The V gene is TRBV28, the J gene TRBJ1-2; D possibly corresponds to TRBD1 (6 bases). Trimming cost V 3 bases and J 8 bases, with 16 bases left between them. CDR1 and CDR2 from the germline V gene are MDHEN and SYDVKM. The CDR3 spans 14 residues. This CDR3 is CASSLGGQRKGYTF. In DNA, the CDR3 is TGTGCCAGCAGTTTGGGGGGGCAGAGAAAAGGCTACACCTTC.